This T cell receptor (beta chain) derives from a study of Ad26.COV2.S vaccination and SARS-CoV-2 variants (dated by TCRdb to the early 2020s). About the full investigation: Vaccine-arm donors came from COV1001, a multicentre, randomized, double-blind, placebo-controlled phase I-IIa trial of Ad26.COV2.S in healthy adults. Ad26.COV2.S was administered intramuscularly at 5 x 10^10 or 1 x 10^11 viral particles, either as a single shot or as two shots given 56 days apart. Sequencing of the TCRbeta repertoire served to evaluate the specificity and breadth of SARS-CoV-2-reactive T cell receptors following Ad26.COV2.S vaccination. The TCR-sequenced set comprised approximately 32 samples: about 19 Ad26.COV2.S vaccine recipients, 5 placebo recipients and 8 SARS-CoV-2 convalescent individuals. Participants in the trial were split at random into five groups of five each, receiving low-dose or high-dose Ad26.COV2.S once or twice, or else placebo on both occasions. Investigators did not know the trial group allocation while performing experiments and assessing outcomes.

Turning to this clone: The specificity of this receptor is unknown. Per-base quality was not reported, and no clone a single base away is much larger than it.

The CDR3 numbers 14 residues from cysteine through phenylalanine. Only the CDR3 DNA is retained, 42 bases long and in frame from the first base. The V end loses 0 bases and the J end loses 7 bases, and a stretch of 10 bases separates them. Sequences SGHRS (CDR1) and YFSETQ (CDR2) are obtained from the germline V gene. The meaning of the sample's treatment or condition label: roughly 20 received Ad26.COV2.S at low or high dose, single or two shots; about 5 received placebo; per-sample allocation not given. Repertoires of vaccine and placebo recipients were sequenced from samples collected on day 63 after the first injection. Between 29 July and 7 August 2020, Cohort 1b enrolled around 24 adults aged 18-55 years at one site in Boston, USA. Ad26.COV2.S was a replication-incompetent adenovirus type 26 vector that expressed a prefusion-stabilized SARS-CoV-2 spike protein derived from the original Wuhan strain.

The immunoSEQ Assay was used to sequence TCRbeta CDR3 regions. After extraction, genomic DNA underwent amplification by bias-controlled multiplex PCR, followed by high-throughput sequencing. The study's own analysis went as follows. To quantify the absolute abundance of every unique TCRbeta CDR3 region, sequences were collapsed and filtered. Usable DNA was measured by amplifying reference genes present in all nucleated cells, and TCRbeta template counts were normalized to that usable DNA to estimate T cell fraction. Repertoire TCRs were annotated as SARS-CoV-2-specific when V gene, CDR3 amino acid sequence and J gene were exactly matched to a known reactive TCR set. The reference SARS-CoV-2 TCR set was derived from MIRA and filtered for enrichment in COVID-19-positive ImmuneCODE repertoires, a step that removed public or cross-reactive TCRs. Drawing on the MIRA antigens, annotated TCRs were analysed further at the level of specific ORF or position within ORF. Depth was the summed frequency of annotated unique rearrangements, while breadth was defined as annotated unique rearrangements over total unique productive rearrangements. Two-sided Wilcoxon rank-sum tests were used to compare TCR breadth between groups. TCRdb mirrors the immuneACCESS table, restricted to in-frame sequences. Some clones are absent from its copies; in checked studies, under half trace to an unresolved V gene, and the reason for the others is unknown. The DNA gave D and trimming, while V, J and clone size come from that table. The table for this sample lists 400,000 to 450,000 clones; about 90% of them were counted only once. The top ten clonotypes cover roughly 3.9% of the sample.

Summary of the overall study and its limitations: Comparable non-spike TCR breadth was observed between vaccine and placebo recipients, consistent with only spike being contained in the vaccine. According to the authors, total T cell responses may have been underestimated by the TCR breadth and depth analyses. Higher spike-specific TCR breadth was observed in Ad26.COV2.S recipients than in placebo recipients (P = 0.0014). The study was not powered for comparison of responses between vaccine doses or regimens. After vaccination, spike-specific CD8+ and CD4+ T cell responses were reported to show substantial breadth.

The chain links TRBV5-1 with TRBJ1-4; the D gene cannot be named for sure. The sample in question was peripheral blood, obtained in a trial of Ad26.COV2.S vaccine versus placebo. The source of this sequence is a person between 18 and 60 years old who received the Ad26.COV2.S COVID-19 vaccine or a placebo. The CDR3 amino acid sequence is: CASSLGPGSEKLFF. The DNA sequence reads TGCGCCAGCAGCTTGGGACCCGGTAGTGAAAAACTGTTTTTT. The CDR3 plus the reference TRBV5-1 and TRBJ1-4 genes for the other parts give the full variable domain: KAGVTQTPRYLIKTRGQQVTLSCSPISGHRSVSWYQQTPGQGLQFLFEYFSETQRNKGNFPGRFSGRQFSNSRSEMNVSTLELGDSALYLCASSLGPGSEKLFFGSGTQLSVL.